A single sample is the source of the 14 T cell receptor beta chains below, sequenced in a study of T cells in Graves' hyperthyroidism and ophthalmopathy. RNA transcripts yielded amplified TCR beta CDR3 regions. First-round RT-PCR of the TCR CDR3 relied on the HTBI primer set. In TCRdb, the multiplex PCR reads were re-called with MiXCR into one record per CDR3 protein. The table has hundreds of thousands of distinct CDR3 sequences, 15% to 20% seen once. The material sequenced was blood. Receptor source: a man aged 35-49 years with Graves' ophthalmopathy.

The chain is built from TRBV4-1 and TRBJ2-2; 7 bases align to TRBD2. With V trimmed by 2 bases and J by 0 bases, 3 bases remained unmatched. There are 16 residues in the CDR3. The germline V gene encodes CDR1 MGHRA and CDR2 YSYEKL. This chain's CDR3 is CASSQSGGSNTGELFF. CDR3 sequence (DNA): TGCGCCAGCAGCCAATCGGGAGGATCGAACACCGGGGAGCTGTTTTTT.

This clonotype occurred once. A much larger clone differs by one base, so this may be a read error. The CDR3 end shows no conserved phenylalanine or tryptophan, and so a read error is likely. The chain couples TRBV20-1 to TRBJ2-5, with D possibly being TRBD2 (6 bases). The CDR3 covers 13 residues. CDR1 and CDR2 (germline): DFQATT, SNEGSKA (reference sequence). V shed 3 bases and J shed 5 bases, with 13 bases lying between them. CDR3 sequence (DNA): TGCAGTGCTAGTCGTCGGGGGAAGGAGACCCAGTACCTC. This codes for CSASRRGKETQYL.

This chain uses TRBV7-6 with TRBJ2-5, with D maybe TRBD2 (6 bases). V shed 1 base and J shed 0 bases, with 12 bases lying between them. Germline V lookup: CDR1 SGHVS, CDR2 FNYEAQ. The CDR3 loop spans 16 amino acids. The CDR3 loop is CASSLEGWRDQETQYF. DNA of the CDR3: TGTGCCAGCAGCTTAGAGGGGTGGAGGGACCAAGAGACCCAGTACTTC.

The V gene is TRBV28, the J gene TRBJ1-6; possibly TRBD1 for D (5 bases). The CDR3 sequence is 14 residues long. The germline CDR1 and CDR2 sequences are MDHEN and SYDVKM. Trimming took off 8 bases at V and 6 bases at J, with 14 bases between the two ends. The CDR3 DNA is TGTGCCAGCGGGTGGGGGACGGGTAATTCACCCCTCCACTTT. It is translated as CASGWGTGNSPLHF.

In regard to this clonotype: This may come from a read error, since a much larger clone is one base off. The chain joins TRBV2 to TRBJ2-1, with 7 bases fitting TRBD2. The length of the CDR3 is 14 residues. Germline values: CDR1 SNHLY, CDR2 FYNNEI. V trimming: 6 bases; J trimming: 8 bases; junction bases outside the gene matches: 10. This CDR3 is CASRAPGGEDEQFF. CDR3 in DNA: TGTGCCAGCAGAGCCCCTGGGGGGGAGGATGAGCAGTTCTTC.

The chain carries TRBV29-1 and TRBJ2-2, with D maybe TRBD2 (6 bases). Germline values: CDR1 SQVTM, CDR2 ANQGSEA. The CDR3 loop spans 13 amino acids. Trimming removed 2 bases at V and 5 bases at J, with 9 bases between. CDR3 DNA sequence: TGCAGCGTTGAAATCGGGAGAACCGGGGAGCTGTTTTTT. Amino acids: CSVEIGRTGELFF.

The chain recombines TRBV12-3 or TRBV12-4 with TRBJ2-5; the D gene is possibly TRBD2 (6 bases). This CDR3 region has 16 residues. V lost 1 base to trimming and J lost 2 bases, with 14 bases between them. CDR3: CASSLGRGVGQETQYF. The CDR3 DNA reads as TGTGCCAGCAGTTTAGGGCGGGGTGTTGGTCAAGAGACCCAGTACTTC.

CDR3: CASSLGSAGGFF. The CDR3, as DNA: TGTGCCAGCAGCTTAGGATCTGCGGGGGGGTTCTTC. V and J are TRBV7-9 and TRBJ2-1; TRBD2 aligns across 8 bases. J gave up 15 bases and V 1 base, and 5 bases lay outside the gene matches. The CDR3 has 12 residues. Germline CDR1 reads SEHNR; CDR2 reads FQNEAQ (reference sequence).

This clonotype was seen more than once but under ten times. The chain combines TRBV18 with TRBJ1-1, with D perhaps TRBD1 (5 bases). This CDR3 contains 17 residues. Trimming removed 3 bases from V and 2 bases from J, with 19 bases in between. Germline V gene data show CDR1 as KGHSH and CDR2 as LQKENI. The CDR3 spells CASSPRANLPRNTEAFF. The CDR3 coding sequence is TGTGCCAGCTCACCCAGGGCGAACTTGCCAAGAAACACTGAAGCTTTCTTT.

Comments on this clonotype: The germline gene is not matched at one end of the junction; a read error may be the cause. V and J are TRBV29-1 and TRBJ2-1, with TRBD2 matching over 10 bases. The CDR3 has 15 residues. CDR1 SQVTM and CDR2 ANQGSEA come from the germline V gene. CDR3 DNA sequence: TGCAGCGTTGCAAAAGCGGGAGGGCCGGCTAATGGGCAGTTCTTC. It is translated as CSVAKAGGPANGQFF.

The chain links TRBV6-1 to TRBJ2-7; D is possibly TRBD2 (6 bases). Germline V CDR1 and CDR2: MNHNS, SASEGT. V was pared by 2 bases and J by 3 bases, with 11 bases between. This CDR3 is 14 amino acids long. The CDR3 nucleotides are TGTGCCAGCAGTGAAACGGGAGAGGGCTACGAGCAGTACTTC. It encodes CASSETGEGYEQYF.

The genes are TRBV19 and TRBJ1-5, with 9 bases fitting TRBD1. V shed 7 bases, J shed 4 bases, and the junction held 8 bases outside the gene matches. The CDR3 runs to 15 residues. The V gene's germline CDR1 is LNHDA and CDR2 SQIVND (reference sequence). The CDR3 DNA reads as TGTGCCAGTACCCGGGACAGGGTAGGTAATCAGCCCCAGCATTTT. It specifies CASTRDRVGNQPQHF.

This clonotype came up a few times. The chain has TRBV7-2 and TRBJ1-3; no clear D. Germline lookup yields CDR1 SGHTA and CDR2 FQGNSA. The CDR3 extends over 15 amino acids. V was pared by 3 bases and J by 4 bases, with 13 bases between. The CDR3 DNA is TGTGCCAGCAGCTTTGGACCCGTAGTCGGAAACACCATATATTTT. The encoded protein is CASSFGPVVGNTIYF.

Ten or more counts support this clonotype. The chain employs TRBV2 and TRBJ1-5, with 9 bases fitting TRBD1. CDR3 length: 14 residues. The J segment lost 7 bases and the V segment lost 5 bases, leaving 6 bases of the junction unmatched. The germline CDR1 and CDR2 sequences are SNHLY and FYNNEI. CDR3 in amino acids: CASSQTGGQQPQHF. DNA for the CDR3: TGTGCCAGCAGTCAGACAGGGGGACAGCAGCCCCAGCATTTT.